This TCR beta chain was profiled in a study of T cells in Graves' hyperthyroidism and ophthalmopathy. Findings and caveats of the study: Blood also held most thyroid clonotypes expanded beyond 0.001.

As for this clonotype: The target antigen is unknown.

This CDR3 has 17 amino acids. CDR1 is SGHDT and CDR2 is YYEEEE in the germline V gene. Trimming pared 0 bases from V and 0 bases from J, leaving 14 bases between. TCR beta CDR3 regions were amplified from RNA transcripts. When the TCR CDR3 underwent first-round RT-PCR, the HTBI primer set was used. TCRdb used MiXCR to reprocess the multiplex PCR reads, holding one entry per CDR3 protein. This sample yields about 380,000 distinct CDR3 sequences, of which over 11% are seen a single time; approximately 10% belongs to the top ten. Graves' hyperthyroidism qualified as stable when ophthalmopathy did not progress within 18 months. The study based diagnoses on clinical symptoms, serum thyroxine and TRAb, thyroid ultrasound and orbital computed tomography. Fresh 10 ml peripheral blood yielded PBMCs.

The origin of this receptor is a woman aged 55 to 70 with Graves' hyperthyroidism. The sequencing input was blood. The chain uses TRBV5-6 and TRBJ2-3; perhaps TRBD2 as D (6 bases). The CDR3 reads CASSLAWRAASTDTQYF. CDR3 DNA sequence: TGTGCCAGCAGCTTGGCCTGGAGGGCCGCTAGCACAGATACGCAGTATTTT.